Listed below are T cell receptor beta chains from one sample, sequenced in a study of T cell changes during pregnancy in multiple sclerosis. TCRdb's table, derived via immunoSEQ multiplex PCR, lists solely in-frame clones and lacks some. Among 55,000 to 95,000 clones listed, about 92% were seen once. Sequenced here: peripheral blood, sampled in the second trimester of pregnancy. The source of these receptors is a female donor in good health, enrolled as a control in a pregnancy study. Both conserved end residues are part of each CDR3. Each record gives: D gene, J gene, V gene, clone size, CDR3 length, CDR3 protein, CDR3 DNA. The D gene is left open where the match is weak. Only some rows state a clone size, as once, few, many or a class for expanded clones.

d_call: NA; j_call: TRBJ1-6; v_call: TRBV6-6; clone_size: NA; cdr3_length: 14; cdr3_aa: CAATPAGNNSPLHF; cdr3_nt: TGTGCCGCCACCCCCGCGGGGAATAATTCACCCCTCCACTTT
d_call: NA; j_call: TRBJ1-1; v_call: TRBV6-5; clone_size: once; cdr3_length: 12; cdr3_aa: CASSPTGSEAFF; cdr3_nt: TGTGCCAGCAGTCCCACAGGGTCTGAAGCTTTCTTT
d_call: TRBD1; j_call: TRBJ1-2; v_call: TRBV9; clone_size: NA; cdr3_length: 15; cdr3_aa: CASSPTGQGTGGYTF; cdr3_nt: TGTGCCAGCAGCCCTACGGGACAGGGAACAGGTGGCTACACCTTC
d_call: TRBD1; j_call: TRBJ1-1; v_call: TRBV5-1; clone_size: NA; cdr3_length: 14; cdr3_aa: CASSFQGGNTEAFF; cdr3_nt: TGCGCCAGCAGCTTTCAGGGGGGGAACACTGAAGCTTTCTTT
d_call: NA; j_call: TRBJ1-5; v_call: TRBV28; clone_size: NA; cdr3_length: 16; cdr3_aa: CASYLTGRRNNQPQHF; cdr3_nt: TGTGCCAGCTACCTAACAGGGCGGAGGAACAATCAGCCCCAGCATTTT
d_call: NA; j_call: TRBJ1-2; v_call: TRBV4-3; clone_size: once; cdr3_length: 13; cdr3_aa: CASSQDRTYGYTF; cdr3_nt: TGCGCCAGCAGCCAAGATCGGACTTATGGCTACACCTTC
d_call: NA; j_call: TRBJ2-1; v_call: TRBV5-6; clone_size: NA; cdr3_length: 12; cdr3_aa: CASSFGTNEQFF; cdr3_nt: TGTGCCAGCAGCTTTGGGACAAATGAGCAGTTCTTC
d_call: TRBD2; j_call: TRBJ2-5; v_call: TRBV11-2; clone_size: NA; cdr3_length: 13; cdr3_aa: CASSPRLAETQYF; cdr3_nt: TGTGCCAGCAGCCCCCGACTAGCGGAGACCCAGTACTTC
d_call: TRBD1; j_call: TRBJ1-2; v_call: TRBV30; clone_size: NA; cdr3_length: 15; cdr3_aa: CAWKTTGGALLGYTF; cdr3_nt: TGTGCCTGGAAAACGACAGGGGGCGCGTTGCTTGGCTACACCTTC
d_call: NA; j_call: TRBJ1-1; v_call: TRBV5-1; clone_size: NA; cdr3_length: 13; cdr3_aa: CASSFREATEAFF; cdr3_nt: TGCGCCAGCAGCTTCCGGGAGGCCACTGAAGCTTTCTTT
d_call: NA; j_call: TRBJ2-6; v_call: TRBV7-3; clone_size: NA; cdr3_length: 16; cdr3_aa: CASSAQQGSVANVLTF; cdr3_nt: TGTGCCAGCAGCGCCCAACAGGGTTCAGTGGCCAACGTCCTGACTTTC
d_call: NA; j_call: TRBJ2-7; v_call: TRBV7-2; clone_size: NA; cdr3_length: 15; cdr3_aa: CASSRRLGGPYEQYF; cdr3_nt: TGTGCCAGCAGCCGAAGGCTAGGAGGACCCTACGAGCAGTACTTC
d_call: TRBD2; j_call: TRBJ2-5; v_call: TRBV7-2; clone_size: NA; cdr3_length: 14; cdr3_aa: CASSFSGGREAQYF; cdr3_nt: TGTGCCAGCAGCTTTAGCGGGGGGCGAGAGGCCCAGTACTTC
d_call: NA; j_call: TRBJ1-5; v_call: TRBV7-9; clone_size: NA; cdr3_length: 15; cdr3_aa: CASSSIVTAGQPQHF; cdr3_nt: TGTGCCAGCAGTTCCATTGTCACAGCGGGTCAGCCCCAGCATTTT
d_call: NA; j_call: TRBJ1-1; v_call: TRBV6-6; clone_size: NA; cdr3_length: 12; cdr3_aa: CASSPGVTEAFF; cdr3_nt: TGTGCCAGCAGTCCAGGGGTGACTGAAGCTTTCTTT
d_call: TRBD1; j_call: TRBJ2-4; v_call: TRBV4-1; clone_size: NA; cdr3_length: 17; cdr3_aa: CASSQPGQAAVKNIQYF; cdr3_nt: TGCGCCAGCAGCCAACCGGGACAGGCCGCGGTCAAAAACATTCAGTACTTC
d_call: NA; j_call: TRBJ1-2; v_call: TRBV21-1; clone_size: NA; cdr3_length: 14; cdr3_aa: CASSKAEQPEGYTF; cdr3_nt: TGTGCCAGCAGCAAAGCGGAACAGCCTGAGGGCTACACCTTC
d_call: TRBD1; j_call: TRBJ2-1; v_call: TRBV10-1; clone_size: NA; cdr3_length: 15; cdr3_aa: CASSVTGGIPNEQFF; cdr3_nt: TGCGCCAGCAGTGTAACAGGGGGCATCCCCAATGAGCAGTTCTTC
d_call: TRBD1; j_call: TRBJ1-1; v_call: TRBV5-1; clone_size: NA; cdr3_length: 16; cdr3_aa: CASSLARDRGNTEAFF; cdr3_nt: TGCGCCAGCAGCTTGGCCCGGGACAGGGGCAACACTGAAGCTTTCTTT
d_call: NA; j_call: TRBJ1-2; v_call: TRBV18; clone_size: NA; cdr3_length: 14; cdr3_aa: CASSPFRDSYGYTF; cdr3_nt: TGTGCCAGCTCACCGTTTCGTGACAGCTATGGCTACACCTTC
d_call: NA; j_call: TRBJ2-5; v_call: TRBV6-1; clone_size: NA; cdr3_length: 15; cdr3_aa: CASSEKGTPRETQYF; cdr3_nt: TGTGCCAGCAGTGAAAAAGGAACACCCAGGGAGACCCAGTACTTC
d_call: NA; j_call: TRBJ1-6; v_call: TRBV9; clone_size: NA; cdr3_length: 15; cdr3_aa: CASSVDGARGSPLHF; cdr3_nt: TGTGCCAGCAGCGTAGATGGGGCGCGGGGTTCACCCCTCCACTTT
d_call: TRBD1; j_call: TRBJ2-1; v_call: TRBV19; clone_size: NA; cdr3_length: 15; cdr3_aa: CASSLRTGLYNEQFF; cdr3_nt: TGTGCCAGTAGTCTACGGACAGGGCTATACAATGAGCAGTTCTTC
d_call: NA; j_call: TRBJ2-6; v_call: TRBV7-2; clone_size: NA; cdr3_length: 14; cdr3_aa: CASSFSSGANVLTF; cdr3_nt: TGTGCCAGCAGCTTCTCCTCTGGGGCCAACGTCCTGACTTTC
d_call: NA; j_call: TRBJ2-3; v_call: TRBV7-6; clone_size: NA; cdr3_length: 18; cdr3_aa: CASSSPGDTYLGQSAQYF; cdr3_nt: TGTGCCAGCAGCTCACCCGGGGACACCTACCTCGGTCAGAGTGCGCAGTATTTT
d_call: TRBD1; j_call: TRBJ2-3; v_call: TRBV28; clone_size: NA; cdr3_length: 12; cdr3_aa: CASSWTGLSQYF; cdr3_nt: TGTGCCAGCAGTTGGACAGGCTTATCGCAGTATTTT
d_call: TRBD1; j_call: TRBJ2-1; v_call: TRBV11-2; clone_size: NA; cdr3_length: 18; cdr3_aa: CASSPRDRGGLFSNEQFF; cdr3_nt: TGTGCCAGCAGCCCCCGGGACAGGGGGGGTTTATTTTCTAATGAGCAGTTCTTC
d_call: TRBD1; j_call: TRBJ1-4; v_call: TRBV10-1; clone_size: NA; cdr3_length: 17; cdr3_aa: CACQGAAETHYNEKLFF; cdr3_nt: TGCGCCTGCCAGGGGGCAGCCGAGACCCATTATAATGAAAAACTGTTTTTT
d_call: NA; j_call: TRBJ1-1; v_call: TRBV9; clone_size: NA; cdr3_length: 14; cdr3_aa: CASSPPKMNTEAFF; cdr3_nt: TGTGCCAGCAGCCCCCCCAAAATGAACACTGAAGCTTTCTTT
d_call: NA; j_call: TRBJ2-1; v_call: TRBV14; clone_size: NA; cdr3_length: 14; cdr3_aa: CASSQLTSIHEQFF; cdr3_nt: TGTGCCAGCAGCCAACTGACTAGTATCCATGAGCAGTTCTTC
d_call: NA; j_call: TRBJ1-5; v_call: TRBV6-5; clone_size: NA; cdr3_length: 13; cdr3_aa: CASSGNSNQPQHF; cdr3_nt: TGTGCCAGCAGCGGGAATAGCAATCAGCCCCAGCATTTT
d_call: NA; j_call: TRBJ2-1; v_call: TRBV14; clone_size: NA; cdr3_length: 15; cdr3_aa: CASSQDVRLSSEQFF; cdr3_nt: TGTGCCAGCAGCCAAGACGTGAGACTATCCAGTGAGCAGTTCTTC
d_call: NA; j_call: TRBJ1-1; v_call: TRBV19; clone_size: NA; cdr3_length: 12; cdr3_aa: CASLQGNTEAFF; cdr3_nt: TGTGCCAGTTTGCAGGGGAACACTGAAGCTTTCTTT
d_call: NA; j_call: TRBJ1-2; v_call: TRBV28; clone_size: NA; cdr3_length: 12; cdr3_aa: CASSLPARGYTF; cdr3_nt: TGTGCCAGCAGTCTTCCTGCTAGGGGCTACACCTTC
d_call: TRBD1; j_call: TRBJ2-1; v_call: TRBV6-1; clone_size: NA; cdr3_length: 11; cdr3_aa: CAHRGYNEQFF; cdr3_nt: TGTGCCCACAGGGGCTACAATGAGCAGTTCTTC
d_call: NA; j_call: TRBJ1-5; v_call: TRBV19; clone_size: once; cdr3_length: 13; cdr3_aa: CASSGQYDQPQHF; cdr3_nt: TGTGCCAGTAGTGGGCAGTATGATCAGCCCCAGCATTTT
d_call: TRBD2; j_call: TRBJ2-5; v_call: TRBV2; clone_size: NA; cdr3_length: 14; cdr3_aa: CASIGGLVFETQYF; cdr3_nt: TGTGCCAGCATTGGGGGACTAGTTTTTGAGACCCAGTACTTC
d_call: NA; j_call: TRBJ2-2; v_call: TRBV30; clone_size: NA; cdr3_length: 15; cdr3_aa: CAWGMPQGFTGELFF; cdr3_nt: TGTGCCTGGGGCATGCCACAGGGTTTCACCGGGGAGCTGTTTTTT
d_call: TRBD1; j_call: TRBJ2-1; v_call: TRBV5-4; clone_size: NA; cdr3_length: 14; cdr3_aa: CATQDRGEVDEQFF; cdr3_nt: TGTGCCACGCAGGACAGGGGCGAGGTGGATGAGCAGTTCTTC
d_call: TRBD1; j_call: TRBJ1-1; v_call: TRBV27; clone_size: NA; cdr3_length: 18; cdr3_aa: CASSGRGQGLRGNTEAFF; cdr3_nt: TGTGCCAGCAGTGGCCGGGGACAGGGCCTCAGAGGGAACACTGAAGCTTTCTTT
d_call: NA; j_call: TRBJ2-3; v_call: TRBV7-9; clone_size: NA; cdr3_length: 13; cdr3_aa: CASSLDLTDTQYF; cdr3_nt: TGTGCCAGCAGCTTAGACCTAACAGATACGCAGTATTTT
d_call: NA; j_call: TRBJ2-3; v_call: TRBV5-4; clone_size: few; cdr3_length: 13; cdr3_aa: CAVGGAGTDTQYF; cdr3_nt: TGTGCCGTTGGGGGGGCCGGCACAGATACGCAGTATTTT
d_call: TRBD1; j_call: TRBJ1-2; v_call: TRBV5-6; clone_size: NA; cdr3_length: 15; cdr3_aa: CASSLLGQANYGYTF; cdr3_nt: TGTGCCAGCAGCTTGTTGGGACAGGCCAACTATGGCTACACCTTC
d_call: NA; j_call: TRBJ2-5; v_call: TRBV2; clone_size: NA; cdr3_length: 14; cdr3_aa: CASSGRGTQETQYF; cdr3_nt: TGTGCCAGCAGTGGGCGGGGAACTCAAGAGACCCAGTACTTC
d_call: NA; j_call: TRBJ2-7; v_call: TRBV14; clone_size: once; cdr3_length: 16; cdr3_aa: CASSHGALPLSYEQYF; cdr3_nt: TGTGCCAGCAGCCATGGGGCCCTCCCCCTTTCCTACGAGCAGTACTTC
d_call: TRBD1; j_call: TRBJ2-7; v_call: TRBV5-6; clone_size: NA; cdr3_length: 15; cdr3_aa: CASSFPDRGRYEQYF; cdr3_nt: TGTGCCAGCAGCTTTCCGGACAGGGGACGTTACGAGCAGTACTTC
d_call: TRBD1; j_call: TRBJ2-3; v_call: TRBV5-1; clone_size: NA; cdr3_length: 15; cdr3_aa: CASSIGGQGSDTQYF; cdr3_nt: TGCGCCAGCAGCATCGGGGGACAGGGGTCAGATACGCAGTATTTT
d_call: NA; j_call: TRBJ2-5; v_call: TRBV23-1; clone_size: NA; cdr3_length: 11; cdr3_aa: CATQLSETQYF; cdr3_nt: TGCGCCACCCAACTGTCAGAGACCCAGTACTTC
d_call: TRBD1; j_call: TRBJ2-7; v_call: TRBV6-6; clone_size: NA; cdr3_length: 15; cdr3_aa: CASSLGQGIPYEQYF; cdr3_nt: TGTGCCAGCAGCCTGGGACAGGGGATCCCCTACGAGCAGTACTTC
d_call: TRBD1; j_call: TRBJ1-1; v_call: TRBV4-3; clone_size: NA; cdr3_length: 14; cdr3_aa: CASSQHDRGPEAFF; cdr3_nt: TGCGCCAGCAGCCAACACGACAGGGGCCCTGAAGCTTTCTTT
d_call: TRBD1; j_call: TRBJ2-5; v_call: TRBV6-5; clone_size: NA; cdr3_length: 14; cdr3_aa: CASRPTGETETQYF; cdr3_nt: TGTGCCAGCAGACCAACAGGGGAGACGGAGACCCAGTACTTC
d_call: NA; j_call: TRBJ2-2; v_call: TRBV28; clone_size: NA; cdr3_length: 11; cdr3_aa: CASSLGEKMFF; cdr3_nt: TGTGCCAGCAGTTTAGGAGAGAAAATGTTTTTT
d_call: NA; j_call: TRBJ1-6; v_call: TRBV27; clone_size: NA; cdr3_length: 14; cdr3_aa: CASSSGQNNSPLHF; cdr3_nt: TGTGCCAGCAGTTCAGGACAGAATAATTCACCCCTCCACTTT
d_call: NA; j_call: TRBJ1-1; v_call: TRBV6-5; clone_size: NA; cdr3_length: 14; cdr3_aa: CASSYNAGRAEAFF; cdr3_nt: TGTGCCAGCAGTTACAATGCAGGGAGGGCTGAAGCTTTCTTT
d_call: NA; j_call: TRBJ1-1; v_call: TRBV7-2; clone_size: once; cdr3_length: 14; cdr3_aa: CASSSQGGGTEAFF; cdr3_nt: TGTGCCAGCAGCTCACAGGGTGGGGGCACTGAAGCTTTCTTT
d_call: NA; j_call: TRBJ2-3; v_call: TRBV27; clone_size: NA; cdr3_length: 15; cdr3_aa: CASSLRGRRTDTQYF; cdr3_nt: TGTGCCAGCAGTTTGCGGGGGCGCCGCACAGATACGCAGTATTTT
d_call: NA; j_call: TRBJ2-7; v_call: TRBV25-1; clone_size: NA; cdr3_length: 12; cdr3_aa: CASTDRFYEQYF; cdr3_nt: TGTGCCAGCACCGACAGGTTCTACGAGCAGTACTTC
d_call: NA; j_call: TRBJ2-3; v_call: TRBV28; clone_size: few; cdr3_length: 11; cdr3_aa: CASGRGDTQYF; cdr3_nt: TGTGCCAGCGGAAGGGGAGATACGCAGTATTTT
d_call: NA; j_call: TRBJ1-4; v_call: TRBV4-2; clone_size: NA; cdr3_length: 15; cdr3_aa: CASSQEGGRNEKLFF; cdr3_nt: TGTGCCAGCAGCCAAGAGGGGGGGCGTAATGAAAAACTGTTTTTT